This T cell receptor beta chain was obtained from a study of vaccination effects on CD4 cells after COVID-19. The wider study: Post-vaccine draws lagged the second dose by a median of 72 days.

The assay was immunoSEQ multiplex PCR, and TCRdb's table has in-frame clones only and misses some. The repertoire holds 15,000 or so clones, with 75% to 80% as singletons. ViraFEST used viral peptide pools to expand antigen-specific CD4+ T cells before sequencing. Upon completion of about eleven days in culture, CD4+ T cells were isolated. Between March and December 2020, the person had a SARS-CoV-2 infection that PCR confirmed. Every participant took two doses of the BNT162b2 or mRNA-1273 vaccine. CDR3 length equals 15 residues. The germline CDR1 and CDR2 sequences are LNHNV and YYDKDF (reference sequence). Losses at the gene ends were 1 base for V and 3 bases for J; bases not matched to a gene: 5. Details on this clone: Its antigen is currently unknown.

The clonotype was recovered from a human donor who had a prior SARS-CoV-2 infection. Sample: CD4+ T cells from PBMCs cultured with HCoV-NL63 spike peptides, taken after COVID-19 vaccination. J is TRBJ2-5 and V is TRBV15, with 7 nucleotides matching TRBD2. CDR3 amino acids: CATSRGISGEETQYF. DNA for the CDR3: TGTGCCACCAGCAGAGGGATCAGCGGGGAAGAGACCCAGTACTTC.